A selection of T cell receptor beta chains follows, all from one sample in a study of metastatic and nonmetastatic thyroid tumors. TCRdb re-processed the PCR reads through MiXCR. The sample has roughly 15,000 clones; about 35% are singletons. Sequenced: tumor tissue. The source is a female donor with papillary thyroid cancer or a benign thyroid nodule (not recorded which). Some clones in this sample may be carry-over from other donors' samples. Each CDR3 is given with its conserved first and last residue.

j_gene | v_gene | len | CDR3aa
TRBJ2-7 | TRBV6-4 | 15 | CASSKSDLGTYEQYF
TRBJ2-5 | TRBV29-1 | 12 | CSVSRERETQYF
TRBJ1-4 | TRBV3-1 | 16 | CASSPRTGEGNEKLFF
TRBJ2-3 | TRBV5-4 | 14 | CASSLGGASDTQYF
TRBJ2-1 | TRBV11-2 | 14 | CASSLISDYNEQFF
TRBJ1-4 | TRBV7-9 | 11 | CASSEQEKLFF
TRBJ2-5 | TRBV24-1 | 14 | CATSDSTGTETQYF
TRBJ1-3 | TRBV18 | 13 | CASSPQDGNTIYF
TRBJ2-2 | TRBV4-2 | 15 | CASSQRDIGTGELFF
TRBJ2-7 | TRBV18 | 14 | CASSRVQGSYEQYF
TRBJ2-7 | TRBV20-1 | 13 | CSARNTQNYEQYF
TRBJ1-1 | TRBV30 | 14 | CAWSEGVQNTEAFF
TRBJ2-1 | TRBV9 | 13 | CASSVGRYNEQFF
TRBJ1-4 | TRBV18 | 15 | CASSPSVTGGEKLFF
TRBJ2-7 | TRBV7-9 | 14 | CASSLGQGAYEQYF
TRBJ1-1 | TRBV6-5 | 14 | CASSYYVLGTEAFF
TRBJ2-7 | TRBV27 | 12 | CASSRSGGEQYF
TRBJ2-2 | TRBV5-1 | 13 | CASSLGNTGELFF
TRBJ1-1 | TRBV18 | 13 | CASSPPGVTEAFF
TRBJ2-5 | TRBV25-1 | 15 | CASSPSGLRQETQYF
TRBJ2-7 | TRBV6-1 | 11 | CASGRGEEQYF
TRBJ1-1 | TRBV5-1 | 14 | CASSSQGAYTEAFF
TRBJ1-1 | TRBV5-1 | 13 | CASSPQGQGEAFF
TRBJ1-2 | TRBV28 | 12 | CASRQRDYGYTF
TRBJ2-3 | TRBV2 | 19 | CASSESHRRLALGPDTQYF
TRBJ2-7 | TRBV30 | 13 | CAWSESGRGEQYF
TRBJ2-1 | TRBV10-1 | 16 | CASSEALAGPYNEQFF
TRBJ2-6 | TRBV11-1 | 19 | CAISLNPRQRGSGANVLTF
TRBJ2-1 | TRBV20-1 | 15 | CSASDLAGNYNEQFF
TRBJ2-7 | TRBV5-1 | 15 | CASSLDPSGRFEQYF
TRBJ2-2 | TRBV7-3 | 15 | CASSPTRPNTGELFF
TRBJ2-1 | TRBV20-1 | 13 | CSAGLADYNEQFF
TRBJ1-3 | TRBV15 | 15 | CATSGERSSGNTIYF
TRBJ1-1 | TRBV11-2 | 14 | CASRQYKGRTEAFF
TRBJ2-7 | TRBV10-3 | 11 | CAISDTYEQYF
TRBJ1-1 | TRBV6-1 | 17 | CASSEARDRLYYTEAFF
TRBJ1-5 | TRBV20-1 | 14 | CSASHGSSNQPQHF
TRBJ2-7 | TRBV5-4 | 14 | CAFTPGQVNYEQYF
TRBJ2-7 | TRBV2 | 14 | CASSEEGWGYEQYF
TRBJ1-1 | TRBV6-1 | 16 | CASSDRVSAKNTEAFF
TRBJ2-1 | TRBV5-6 | 17 | CASSLLVGPDSYNEQFF
TRBJ2-1 | TRBV7-3 | 17 | CASSLTGTSGIYNEQFF
TRBJ2-7 | TRBV11-2 | 12 | CASRLGSNEQYF
TRBJ1-2 | TRBV11-1 | 16 | CASSLAGTSTNYGYTF
TRBJ1-5 | TRBV11-2 | 13 | CASSLDEGGYQHF
TRBJ2-2 | TRBV28 | 14 | CASSRTSAAGELFF
TRBJ2-7 | TRBV7-3 | 15 | CASSLDGGSSYEQYF
TRBJ2-1 | TRBV20-1 | 13 | CSATAPARNEQLF
TRBJ2-3 | TRBV11-2 | 15 | CASSVGAGGTVTLYF
TRBJ2-3 | TRBV19 | 16 | CASSRLAGFPTDTQYF
TRBJ2-7 | TRBV6-5 | 18 | CASSTLPPGSGGRNEQYF
TRBJ1-2 | TRBV4-1 | 11 | CASSQIYGYTF
TRBJ2-3 | TRBV20-1 | 14 | CSAELAGALDTQYF
TRBJ2-7 | TRBV11-2 | 15 | CASSLVGDDSYEQYF
TRBJ1-6 | TRBV2 | 14 | CASSVGTGSSPLHF
TRBJ1-4 | TRBV6-1 | 14 | CASNLASTNEKLFF
TRBJ2-5 | TRBV15 | 16 | CATSRIAGGPGETQYF